Listed here are 22 T cell receptor beta chains from one sample, sequenced in a study. TCRdb re-called the 5' RACE reads with MiXCR, one entry per CDR3 protein. The sample carries approximately 60,000 distinct CDR3 sequences, roughly 28% recorded once. Source material: tumor-infiltrating memory CD4+ T cells sorted from the breast tumor. Subset defined: memory CD4+ T cells, CD4+CD45RO+CD25-. Receptors were obtained from a female donor with breast cancer.

A few counts support this clonotype. Just one base apart from a much larger clone, this may be a read error. The J gene is TRBJ2-5, the V gene TRBV7-3; 10 nucleotides line up with TRBD2. The better agreement between TRBJ2-1 and the DNA end casts doubt on the J call. This CDR3 has 14 residues. The germline CDR1 and CDR2 sequences are SGHTA and FQGTGA. DNA of the CDR3: TGTGCCAGCAGCTTACTAGCGGGAGAAAATGAGCAGTTCTTC. Translated: CASSLLAGENEQFF.

The V and J genes are TRBV7-2 and TRBJ2-7; D call uncertain. Per the germline V gene, CDR1 is SGHTA and CDR2 is FQGNSA. The CDR3 sequence is 11 residues long. Trimming removed 3 bases from V and 6 bases from J, with 6 bases in between. CDR3 loop: CASSFYSEQYF. The CDR3 DNA reads TGTGCCAGCAGCTTTTACTCCGAGCAGTACTTC.

In nucleotides, the CDR3 is TGCGCCAGCAGCCTCGACAGATATCAGCCCCAGCATTTT. Its protein is CASSLDRYQPQHF. The chain carries TRBV4-1 and TRBJ1-5; tentative D call: TRBD1 (5 bases). V was cut by 4 bases and J by 5 bases, with 9 bases left in between. This CDR3 is built from 13 residues. Per the germline V gene, CDR1 is MGHRA and CDR2 is YSYEKL.

This clonotype has a count of ten or more. The V call is TRBV29-1, the J call TRBJ1-2; D is unclear. V lost 3 bases to trimming and J lost 7 bases, with 12 bases between them. CDR3 length: 12 amino acids. CDR1 and CDR2 from the germline V gene are SQVTM and ANQGSEA. The CDR3 DNA sequence: TGCAGCGTTGATCTTGGGCGGGGTGGCTACACCTTC. Translating it yields CSVDLGRGGYTF.

The chain uses TRBV9 and TRBJ2-1; 9 bases are shared with TRBD2. Germline values: CDR1 SGDLS, CDR2 YYNGEE. With V trimmed by 4 bases and J by 10 bases, 9 bases remained unmatched. The CDR3 contains 14 residues. CDR3: CASSPQLAGMEQFF. The CDR3 bases are TGTGCCAGCAGCCCCCAACTAGCGGGCATGGAGCAGTTCTTC.

By frequency in the sample, this clonotype is medium-sized. The genes are TRBV7-9 and TRBJ2-1, with 10 nucleotides matching TRBD2. Germline CDR1 reads SEHNR; CDR2 reads FQNEAQ (reference sequence). The J segment lost 4 bases and the V segment lost 0 bases, leaving 3 bases of the junction unmatched. The length of the CDR3 is 16 residues. DNA of the CDR3: TGTGCCAGCAGCTTAGCACTAGCGGGAACTTACAATGAGCAGTTCTTC. Translated, it gives CASSLALAGTYNEQFF.

This clonotype occurred a few times. This chain joins TRBV2 and TRBJ1-5; D ambiguous. This CDR3 comprises 16 residues. Trimming stripped 4 bases from V and 2 bases from J, with 15 bases between. Looked up from germline, CDR1 is SNHLY and CDR2 is FYNNEI. The CDR3 loop is CASSASPARGNQPQHF. In DNA, the CDR3 is TGTGCCAGCAGTGCGAGCCCCGCCCGGGGCAATCAGCCCCAGCATTTT. The entire variable domain, with the rest obtained from reference TRBV2 and TRBJ1-5, is as follows: EPEVTQTPSHQVTQMGQEVILRCVPISNHLYFYWYRQILGQKVEFLVSFYNNEISEKSEIFDDQFSVERPDGSNFTLKIRSTKLEDSAMYFCASSASPARGNQPQHFGDGTRLSIL.

This clonotype was detected only a few times. The V call is TRBV5-6, the J call TRBJ2-2, with a tentative D call TRBD2 (6 bases). The V end was cut by 4 bases, the J end by 4 bases, with 11 bases between. The germline CDR1 and CDR2 sequences are SGHDT and YYEEEE. The CDR3 runs 14 residues. In DNA, the CDR3 is TGTGCCAGCAGCCCTATCGGGGGCACCGGGGAGCTGTTTTTT. Translation gives CASSPIGGTGELFF.

The chain couples TRBV28 to TRBJ2-1; 15 nucleotides match TRBD2. The J segment lost 7 bases and the V segment lost 6 bases, leaving 13 bases of the junction unmatched. This CDR3 spans 18 amino acids. Germline lookup yields CDR1 MDHEN and CDR2 SYDVKM. DNA for the CDR3: TGTGCCAGCAGGGGGACTAGCGGGAGGTACGTCCGAGGGAATGAGCAGTTCTTC. This gives the protein CASRGTSGRYVRGNEQFF.

V and J are TRBV7-3 and TRBJ2-1; 8 bases line up with TRBD2. Germline V gene lookup returns CDR1 SGHTA and CDR2 FQGTGA. This CDR3 contains 14 residues. The junction had 6 bases not matched to a gene; V was cut back by 5 bases and J by 6 bases. CDR3 residues: CASSPGTRPNEQFF. As DNA, the CDR3 is TGTGCCAGCAGCCCCGGGACTAGGCCCAATGAGCAGTTCTTC.

Concerning this clonotype: A much larger clone is a single base away; this may be a read error. This chain connects TRBV6-2 or TRBV6-3 to TRBJ2-7, with D unclear. Germline V gene lookup returns CDR1 MNHEY and CDR2 SVGEGT. The CDR3 is 15 amino acids. CDR3 region: CASSYSKGPRYVQYF. DNA of the CDR3: TGTGCCAGCAGTTACTCGAAAGGACCGCGCTACGTGCAGTACTTC.

With respect to this clonotype: One end of the junction fails to match germline, which may point to a read error. V is TRBV5-1 and J is TRBJ2-1; no clear D gene. The length of the CDR3 is 14 residues. Germline values: CDR1 SGHRS, CDR2 YFSETQ. The CDR3 DNA sequence: TGCGCCAGCAGCTTGGACGGCACCTCCAATGAGCAGCTCTTC. Residues: CASSLDGTSNEQLF. Complete variable domain (other parts from reference TRBV5-1 and TRBJ2-1): KAGVTQTPRYLIKTRGQQVTLSCSPISGHRSVSWYQQTPGQGLQFLFEYFSETQRNKGNFPGRFSGRQFSNSRSEMNVSTLELGDSALYLCASSLDGTSNEQLFGPGTRLTVL.

Ten or more counts support this clonotype. The rearrangement joins TRBV7-8 to TRBJ2-3, with D perhaps TRBD2 (6 bases). V was cut by 1 base and J by 6 bases, with 8 bases left in between. This CDR3 is built from 13 residues. Per the germline V gene, CDR1 is SGHVS and CDR2 is FQNEAQ. The CDR3 region is CASSLGAGDTQYF. CDR3 coding DNA: TGTGCCAGCAGCTTAGGAGCGGGTGATACGCAGTATTTT. The full variable domain, completed using reference TRBV7-8 and TRBJ2-3, is GAGVSQSPRYKVAKRGQDVALRCDPISGHVSLFWYQQALGQGPEFLTYFQNEAQLDKSGLPSDRFFAERPEGSVSTLKIQRTQQEDSAVYLCASSLGAGDTQYFGPGTRLTVL.

The CDR3 here is CASSQSWNTEAFF. In nucleotides, the CDR3 is TGCGCCAGCAGCCAGTCGTGGAACACTGAAGCTTTCTTT. V usage is TRBV4-3 and J usage is TRBJ1-1; D unresolved. V was clipped by 3 bases and J by 1 base, with 6 bases between them. The CDR3 has 13 amino acids. Germline V gene lookup returns CDR1 LGHNA and CDR2 YSLEER.

V and J are TRBV20-1 and TRBJ2-1, with 12 bases identical to TRBD2. Per germline, CDR1 DFQATT and CDR2 SNEGSKA (reference sequence). J gave up 10 bases and V 5 bases, and 9 bases lay outside the gene matches. This CDR3 spans 14 amino acids. CDR3 sequence reads: CSAETSGRFREQFF. DNA for the CDR3: TGCAGTGCTGAGACTAGCGGGAGATTCAGGGAGCAGTTCTTC.

This clonotype was seen a handful of times. The chain couples TRBV5-1 to TRBJ1-3, with 7 bases lining up with TRBD1. Germline V gives CDR1 SGHRS, CDR2 YFSETQ. The CDR3 runs 16 residues. Unmatched junction bases numbered 7, after V lost 0 bases and J lost 4 bases. CDR3 bases: TGCGCCAGCAGCTTGGACGGACAGGCGTACGGAAACACCATATATTTT. Translation: CASSLDGQAYGNTIYF.

This clonotype showed up just once. The V gene is TRBV3-2, the J gene TRBJ2-1. TRBV3-2 is labeled a pseudogene. This CDR3 has 15 amino acids. CDR3 sequence reads: CASSLRYLAENEQFF. The CDR3 coding sequence is TGTGCCAGCAGCCTTAGATACCTGGCGGAGAATGAGCAGTTCTTC.

The chain carries TRBV5-1 and TRBJ1-1, with D perhaps TRBD1 (5 bases). Germline CDR1 is SGHRS and CDR2 is YFSETQ. The CDR3 consists of 13 residues. The V end lost 1 base, the J end lost 6 bases, and 10 bases lay between the germline ends. The CDR3 region has the DNA TGCGCCAGCAGCTTGTTTTCGACAGCTGAAGCTTTCTTT. Translation gives CASSLFSTAEAFF.

Comment on this clonotype: A single base separates this from a much larger clone, so it may be a read error. CDR3 residues: CATIDFGSAGPQHF. The CDR3 DNA is TGTGCCACCATTGACTTCGGGTCCGCGGGGCCCCAGCATTTT. The chain uses TRBV24-1 and TRBJ1-5; D is unclear. Deletions cut 8 bases from V and 9 bases from J, with 19 bases between. CDR1 KGHDR and CDR2 SFDVKD come from the germline V gene. The CDR3 runs to 14 residues.

The rearrangement links TRBV29-1 to TRBJ2-1, with 8 bases matching TRBD2. V was pared by 6 bases and J by 6 bases, with 7 bases of the junction left unmatched. Germline V gives CDR1 SQVTM, CDR2 ANQGSEA. The CDR3 sequence is 13 residues long. The CDR3 loop reads CSVERLARNEQFF. CDR3 DNA sequence: TGCAGCGTGGAGAGACTAGCGCGCAATGAGCAGTTCTTC.

CDR3 bases: TGTGCCAGCAGCGGGAACCGGGACAGATTCACAACTAATGAAAAACTGTTTTTT. Its translation is CASSGNRDRFTTNEKLFF. This chain connects TRBV7-2 to TRBJ1-4, with 7 bases matching TRBD1. The CDR3 consists of 18 residues. Germline CDR1 reads SGHTA; CDR2 reads FQGNSA. Unmatched junction bases numbered 12, after V lost 5 bases and J lost 0 bases. The whole variable domain, remainder taken from reference TRBV7-2 and TRBJ1-4, is GAGVSQSPSNKVTEKGKDVELRCDPISGHTALYWYRQSLGQGLEFLIYFQGNSAPDKSGLPSDRFSAERTGGSVSTLTIQRTQQEDSAVYLCASSGNRDRFTTNEKLFFGSGTQLSVL.

This clonotype showed up just a few times. The V gene is TRBV3-1, the J gene TRBJ2-2, with D perhaps TRBD1 (5 bases). Trimming took off 1 base at V and 7 bases at J, with 13 bases between the two ends. The CDR3 consists of 15 residues. In germline, CDR1 is LGHDT, CDR2 YNNKEL (reference sequence). This CDR3 is CASSQGSRDSGELFF. The CDR3 coding sequence is TGTGCCAGCAGCCAAGGATCCAGGGATAGCGGGGAGCTGTTTTTT.